This T cell receptor (beta chain) was retrieved from a study of T cell changes during pregnancy in multiple sclerosis. Germline V gene sequence: CDR1 LGHNA, CDR2 YNFKEQ. The CDR3 has 16 amino acids. V gave up 0 bases and J gave up 4 bases; unmatched junction bases: 8. Sequenced by immunoSEQ multiplex PCR; TCRdb stores in-frame clones only, minus some. The sample consists of about 38,000 clones, 80% to 95% of them appearing once. The V gene is TRBV4-2, the J gene TRBJ1-2; 7 positions match TRBD1. This TCR was sampled from a female donor with multiple sclerosis, enrolled in a pregnancy study. Material: CD8+ T cells from peripheral blood mononuclear cells, obtained after pregnancy. CDR3 in amino acids: CASSQDQTGARYGYTF. The CDR3 DNA follows: TGTGCCAGCAGCCAAGATCAAACAGGGGCACGCTATGGCTACACCTTC.